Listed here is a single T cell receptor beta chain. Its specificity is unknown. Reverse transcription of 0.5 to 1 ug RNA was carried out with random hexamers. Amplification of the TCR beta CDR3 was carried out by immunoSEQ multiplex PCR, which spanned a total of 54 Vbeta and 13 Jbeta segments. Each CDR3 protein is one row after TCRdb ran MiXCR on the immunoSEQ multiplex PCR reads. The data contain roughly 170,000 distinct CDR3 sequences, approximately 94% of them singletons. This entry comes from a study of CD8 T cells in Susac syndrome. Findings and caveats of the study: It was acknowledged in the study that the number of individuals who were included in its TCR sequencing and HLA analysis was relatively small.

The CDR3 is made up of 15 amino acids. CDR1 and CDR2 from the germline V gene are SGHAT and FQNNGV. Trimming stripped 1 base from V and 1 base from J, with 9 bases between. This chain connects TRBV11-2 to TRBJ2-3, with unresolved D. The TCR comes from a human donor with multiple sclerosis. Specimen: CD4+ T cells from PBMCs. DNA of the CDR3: TGTGCCAGCAGCTTAGGACTTGGGGGCACAGATACGCAGTATTTT. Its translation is CASSLGLGGTDTQYF.